Below, 26 T cell receptor beta chains from the same sample are listed, as sequenced in a study of beta chain features in type 1 diabetes. The authors reverse transcribed all of the isolated RNA, so sequencing captured expressed TCRB transcripts. The protocol was immunoSEQ multiplex PCR, while the TCRdb copy is restricted to in-frame clones and leaves out a portion. The table records about 350,000 clones, around 20% of them present only once. What was sequenced was naive CD4+ T cells from blood. The origin of the receptors is a young woman in good health.

This sequence joins TRBV4-1 and TRBJ1-4; the D gene is possibly TRBD1 (6 bases). The germline CDR1 and CDR2 sequences are MGHRA and YSYEKL. This CDR3 comprises 13 residues. The ends were cut back, 4 bases at V and 10 bases at J, with 13 bases in the middle. DNA for the CDR3: TGCGCCAGCAGCCCCCTCGGACAGCCAAAACTGTTTTTT. Translating gives CASSPLGQPKLFF.

The V call is TRBV7-2, the J call TRBJ1-4; the match to TRBD1 covers 7 bases. CDR3 length equals 16 residues. Germline CDR1 is SGHTA and CDR2 is FQGNSA. With 5 bases clipped from V and 12 bases from J, the junction kept 18 bases outside the gene matches. The CDR3 DNA reads as TGTGCCAGCAGCCCTGCAGGGGGGCGCTTGAGGGGGGAACTGTTTTTT. Protein sequence: CASSPAGGRLRGELFF.

This clone has more than one count but fewer than ten. CDR3 sequence: CASSPRSLSGQYF. The CDR3 DNA reads as TGTGCCAGCAGCCCGCGATCCCTTTCGGGGCAGTACTTC. This chain links TRBV7-9 with TRBJ2-7; no definite D call. V was cut by 5 bases and J by 9 bases, with 17 bases left in between. Germline lookup yields CDR1 SEHNR and CDR2 FQNEAQ (reference sequence). This CDR3 is 13 amino acids long.

This rearrangement joins TRBV13 to TRBJ1-2; 7 bases match TRBD1. The J segment lost 2 bases and the V segment lost 3 bases, leaving 3 bases of the junction unmatched. The CDR3 runs to 14 residues. Germline-derived CDR1 and CDR2 are PRHDT and FYEKMQ (reference sequence). CDR3: CASSFGQANYGYTF. The CDR3 DNA follows: TGTGCCAGCAGCTTTGGACAGGCCAACTATGGCTACACCTTC.

This rearrangement joins TRBV9 to TRBJ2-7; the D gene is possibly TRBD1 (6 bases). Germline values: CDR1 SGDLS, CDR2 YYNGEE. The CDR3 totals 13 residues. With 2 bases removed from V and 4 bases from J, the gap between germline ends came to 10 bases. The CDR3 loop is CASSVQTGYEQYF. Here the CDR3 DNA reads TGTGCCAGCAGCGTCCAAACAGGGTACGAGCAGTACTTC.

This clone was detected a few times. The chain recombines TRBV9 with TRBJ2-1; 7 nucleotides align to TRBD2. The trim removed 4 bases at V and 5 bases at J, leaving 9 bases unmatched. This CDR3 contains 15 residues. Germline-derived CDR1 and CDR2 are SGDLS and YYNGEE. The CDR3 loop reads CASSSGGGRNNEQFF. The DNA of the CDR3 is TGTGCCAGCAGCTCAGGCGGCGGGAGAAACAATGAGCAGTTCTTC.

The table lists this clone with a few counts. CDR3 region: CASSMGQAPFSPLHF. In nucleotides, the CDR3 is TGTGCCAGCAGCATGGGACAGGCGCCGTTTTCCCCCCTCCACTTT. This sequence joins TRBV7-9 and TRBJ1-6, with 8 bases matching TRBD1. In germline, CDR1 is SEHNR, CDR2 FQNEAQ (reference sequence). The CDR3 contains 15 residues. J lost 13 bases, V lost 5 bases, and 13 bases had no gene match.

This clone has a handful of counts. J is TRBJ1-1 and V is TRBV29-1, with 7 bases lining up with TRBD1. The length of the CDR3 is 14 residues. J gave up 10 bases and V 4 bases, and 15 bases lay outside the gene matches. Per germline, CDR1 SQVTM and CDR2 ANQGSEA. The CDR3 spells CSVASPGQPSGAFF. CDR3 DNA: TGCAGCGTTGCGTCACCGGGACAGCCTTCCGGAGCTTTCTTT. The entire variable domain, with the rest obtained from reference TRBV29-1 and TRBJ1-1, is as follows: SAVISQKPSRDICQRGTSLTIQCQVDSQVTMMFWYRQQPGQSLTLIATANQGSEATYESGFVIDKFPISRPNLTFSTLTVSNMSPEDSSIYLCSVASPGQPSGAFFGQGTRLTVV.

Comment on this clone: This same CDR3 is encoded by further DNA sequences in the sample. The chain recombines TRBV18 with TRBJ2-7; 11 nucleotides match TRBD2. CDR1 is KGHSH, CDR2 LQKENI, per germline. CDR3 length: 15 residues. The ends lost 6 bases at V and 2 bases at J; junction bases unmatched: 6. In DNA form, the CDR3 reads TGTGCCAGCTCGCCTACTAGCGGGGGTGCCTACGAGCAGTACTTC. Translation gives CASSPTSGGAYEQYF.

In its sample, this clone was seen a few times. The rearrangement links TRBV27 to TRBJ2-1, with TRBD2 matching 8 bases. The germline gives CDR1 MNHEY, CDR2 SMNVEV (reference sequence). This CDR3 is built from 14 residues. J lost 11 bases, V lost 7 bases, and 13 bases had no gene match. The CDR3 loop is CASTLAGSRRKQFF. DNA for the CDR3: TGTGCCAGCACCCTAGCGGGTTCCCGCAGGAAGCAGTTCTTC.

As to this clone: The same CDR3 is also encoded by other DNA sequences in this sample. V gene TRBV2 combines with J gene TRBJ2-5, with D unclear. The CDR3 length is 11 residues. V was clipped by 6 bases and J by 1 base, with 3 bases between them. Germline CDR1 SNHLY, CDR2 FYNNEI. The CDR3 DNA reads TGTGCCAGCAGCTCCCAAGAGACCCAGTACTTC. This encodes CASSSQETQYF. The whole variable domain, filled in from reference TRBV2 and TRBJ2-5, reads EPEVTQTPSHQVTQMGQEVILRCVPISNHLYFYWYRQILGQKVEFLVSFYNNEISEKSEIFDDQFSVERPDGSNFTLKIRSTKLEDSAMYFCASSSQETQYFGPGTRLLVL.

This clone turned up a few times. The chain employs TRBV11-2 and TRBJ2-1; D gene uncertain. The CDR3 covers 13 residues. Trimming shortened V by 1 base and J by 2 bases, and 3 bases separated the two germline ends. The germline gives CDR1 SGHAT, CDR2 FQNNGV. This chain's CDR3 is CASSLVAYNEQFF. CDR3 nucleotides: TGTGCCAGCAGCTTAGTAGCCTACAATGAGCAGTTCTTC.

The chain uses TRBV2 and TRBJ1-2, with D unclear. The CDR3 is 15 residues long. V was cut by 7 bases and J by 3 bases, with 18 bases left in between. Germline CDR1 and CDR2: SNHLY and FYNNEI. DNA for the CDR3: TGTGCCAGCATCCTCGGGCGGAGGAGTTACTATGGCTACACCTTC. Encoded protein: CASILGRRSYYGYTF.

This clone was seen more than once but under ten times. CDR3 nucleotide sequence: TGTGCCAGCAGTTACGGGAGAGGGACAGGGAGTTATGGCTACACCTTC. Residues: CASSYGRGTGSYGYTF. V is TRBV6-5 and J is TRBJ1-2; 9 positions agree with TRBD1. Per the germline V gene, CDR1 is MNHEY and CDR2 is SVGAGI. The ends lost 2 bases at V and 5 bases at J; junction bases unmatched: 9. The CDR3 contains 16 residues.

This clone was seen only a few times. V gene TRBV6-6 combines with J gene TRBJ1-5; D not resolved. In germline, CDR1 is MNHNY, CDR2 SVGAGI (reference sequence). Trimming pared 4 bases from V and 1 base from J, leaving 14 bases between. This CDR3 comprises 16 residues. As DNA, the CDR3 is TGTGCCAGCAGTTTTCCCCGGGAGGGAAGCAATCAGCCCCAGCATTTT. Translated: CASSFPREGSNQPQHF.

This clone was observed a handful of times. This chain links TRBV7-9 with TRBJ2-7; 12 bases agree with TRBD2. The CDR3 has 14 residues. Germline trimming cut 7 bases from V and 3 bases from J; bases unmatched to any gene: 4. CDR1 and CDR2 from the germline V gene are SEHNR and FQNEAQ (reference sequence). The DNA for the CDR3 is TGTGCCAGCACTTCGACTAGCGGGAGCTACGAGCAGTACTTC. It is translated as CASTSTSGSYEQYF. Full variable domain (outside the CDR3, taken from reference TRBV7-9 and TRBJ2-7): DTGVSQNPRHKITKRGQNVTFRCDPISEHNRLYWYRQTLGQGPEFLTYFQNEAQLEKSRLLSDRFSAERPKGSFSTLEIQRTEQGDSAMYLCASTSTSGSYEQYFGPGTRLTVT.

The chain employs TRBV2 and TRBJ1-2; 9 nucleotides align to TRBD1. Germline CDR1 SNHLY, CDR2 FYNNEI. The CDR3 consists of 14 residues. J was trimmed by 3 bases and V by 6 bases; bases with no gene match: 5. The CDR3 sequence is CASRGQGHHYGYTF. CDR3 coding DNA: TGTGCCAGCAGGGGACAGGGACACCACTATGGCTACACCTTC. Full variable domain (missing parts from reference TRBV2 and TRBJ1-2): EPEVTQTPSHQVTQMGQEVILRCVPISNHLYFYWYRQILGQKVEFLVSFYNNEISEKSEIFDDQFSVERPDGSNFTLKIRSTKLEDSAMYFCASRGQGHHYGYTFGSGTRLTVV.

The chain links TRBV14 to TRBJ2-1, with TRBD2 as a possible D gene (6 bases). From germline, CDR1 is SGHDN and CDR2 FVKESK. The CDR3 length is 16 residues. Trimming pared 2 bases from V and 4 bases from J, leaving 15 bases between. CDR3 DNA sequence: TGTGCCAGCAGCCAAATAATAGCGGCACCTTACAATGAGCAGTTCTTC. This encodes CASSQIIAAPYNEQFF.

The CDR3 reads CASRKTGGNTEAFF. The CDR3 DNA reads as TGTGCCAGCAGAAAAACAGGGGGGAACACTGAAGCTTTCTTT. The chain joins TRBV5-4 to TRBJ1-1; TRBD1 matches 8 bases. The CDR3 spans 14 residues. Germline V gene sequence: CDR1 SGHNT, CDR2 YYREEE (reference sequence). The V segment lost 5 bases and the J segment 1 base; nucleotides outside the gene matches: 4.

The table lists this clone with a few counts. This sequence joins TRBV5-1 and TRBJ1-1; D gene unclear. V lost 4 bases and J lost 6, with 13 bases in between. Germline lookup yields CDR1 SGHRS and CDR2 YFSETQ. This CDR3 spans 13 amino acids. CDR3 DNA sequence: TGCGCCAGCAGCCTAAATCTCGTCTCTGAAGCTTTCTTT. Translation gives CASSLNLVSEAFF.

There are a few counts of this clone. The chain couples TRBV7-9 to TRBJ2-3; 11 positions agree with TRBD2. Looked up from germline, CDR1 is SEHNR and CDR2 is FQNEAQ (reference sequence). J lost 4 bases, V lost 3 bases, and 3 bases had no gene match. The CDR3 contains 15 residues. In nucleotides, the CDR3 is TGTGCCAGCAGCTTTAGACTAGCGGGATCAGATACGCAGTATTTT. Translating gives CASSFRLAGSDTQYF. Full variable domain (rest looked up from reference TRBV7-9 and TRBJ2-3): DTGVSQNPRHKITKRGQNVTFRCDPISEHNRLYWYRQTLGQGPEFLTYFQNEAQLEKSRLLSDRFSAERPKGSFSTLEIQRTEQGDSAMYLCASSFRLAGSDTQYFGPGTRLTVL.

This clone has just a few counts. This chain joins TRBV29-1 and TRBJ2-1, with D perhaps matching TRBD2 (7 bases). Germline V CDR1 and CDR2: SQVTM, ANQGSEA. This CDR3 is built from 15 residues. V was shortened by 1 base and J by 1 base, with 11 bases between the two germline ends. The CDR3 sequence: CSVEGGGRSYNEQFF. DNA of the CDR3: TGCAGCGTTGAAGGCGGGGGCAGGTCCTACAATGAGCAGTTCTTC.

The rearrangement links TRBV5-1 to TRBJ2-1; 8 nucleotides agree with TRBD2. Germline V gene data show CDR1 as SGHRS and CDR2 as YFSETQ. This CDR3 has 16 amino acids. V was pared by 0 bases and J by 5 bases, with 7 bases of the junction left unmatched. CDR3 region: CASSLEPGGEHNEQFF. CDR3 DNA: TGCGCCAGCAGCTTGGAACCGGGAGGGGAGCACAATGAGCAGTTCTTC.

V is TRBV30 and J is TRBJ1-3, with TRBD1 matching 8 bases. The CDR3 loop spans 15 amino acids. Germline CDR1 GTSNPN, CDR2 SVGIG (reference sequence). The junction had 7 bases not matched to a gene; V was cut back by 3 bases and J by 3 bases. The CDR3 sequence: CAWRNQGAVGNTIYF. CDR3 sequence (DNA): TGTGCCTGGAGAAATCAGGGGGCGGTTGGAAACACCATATATTTT.

V gene TRBV18 combines with J gene TRBJ2-5, with a tentative D call TRBD1 (5 bases). CDR3 length: 15 residues. Between the trimmed V and J ends, which lost 0 bases and 1 base, there was a span of 9 bases. The germline V gene encodes CDR1 KGHSH and CDR2 LQKENI. CDR3 residues: CASSPPGQAQETQYF. The CDR3, as DNA: TGTGCCAGCTCACCACCGGGGCAGGCCCAAGAGACCCAGTACTTC.

The chain couples TRBV29-1 to TRBJ2-1; a weak D match, TRBD2 (6 bases). The V and J ends lost 6 bases and 9 bases respectively, with 27 bases between them. There are 16 residues in the CDR3. CDR1 is SQVTM, CDR2 ANQGSEA, per germline. Here the CDR3 DNA reads TGCAGCGTACGGACCAGGCGGGGCGGCCGGGATCGTGAGCAGTTCTTC. This translates into CSVRTRRGGRDREQFF.